These 19 T cell receptor beta chains share one sample of origin, sequenced in a study of cytomegalovirus exposure and HLA in healthy donors. The PCR used 60 Vbeta and 13 Jbeta primers. Sequencing was performed with immunoSEQ multiplex PCR; in TCRdb, only in-frame clones are kept and a portion is missing. The data contain about 140,000 clones, 80% of them singletons. Material for sequencing was PBMCs. The receptors were gathered from a man between 25 and 39 years old in good health.

V usage is TRBV19 and J usage is TRBJ2-7; 7 nucleotides align to TRBD2. CDR3 size: 18 residues. Germline V gene sequence: CDR1 LNHDA, CDR2 SQIVND (reference sequence). With 3 bases clipped from V and 3 bases from J, the junction kept 17 bases outside the gene matches. The CDR3 coding sequence is TGTGCCAGTAGTATCGTTCTTCAGGGAGGGCATACCTTCTACGAGCAGTACTTC. Protein sequence: CASSIVLQGGHTFYEQYF.

This chain links TRBV2 with TRBJ2-5; weak D call: TRBD2 (5 bases). V gave up 7 bases and J gave up 2 bases, with 8 bases separating them. CDR3 length: 12 amino acids. Per the germline V gene, CDR1 is SNHLY and CDR2 is FYNNEI. The CDR3 here is CASTSTQETQYF. CDR3 DNA: TGTGCCAGCACTAGCACTCAAGAGACCCAGTACTTC.

The chain carries TRBV28 and TRBJ2-5; perhaps TRBD2 as D (5 bases). Germline V gene lookup returns CDR1 MDHEN and CDR2 SYDVKM. The CDR3 is made up of 12 amino acids. Trimming cost V 1 base and J 11 bases, with 11 bases left between them. The CDR3 DNA sequence: TGTGCCAGCAGTTTATCCGCCGGCGGGCAGTACTTC. Its protein product is CASSLSAGGQYF.

The chain employs TRBV11-3 and TRBJ2-3, with TRBD2 identical over 7 bases. The junction had 6 bases not matched to a gene; V was cut back by 1 base and J by 2 bases. Germline-derived CDR1 and CDR2 are SGHNT and YENEEA. The CDR3 has 16 amino acids. The CDR3 sequence is CASSLGDGRTTDTQYF. For the CDR3, the DNA is TGTGCCAGCAGCTTAGGGGACGGGAGGACCACAGATACGCAGTATTTT.

The rearrangement joins TRBV19 to TRBJ2-3, with 11 bases that match TRBD2. This CDR3 has 16 residues. The V and J ends lost 5 bases and 2 bases, in that order; junction bases with no gene match: 6. The V gene's germline CDR1 is LNHDA and CDR2 SQIVND (reference sequence). The chain's CDR3 is CASSAPGLAVTDTQYF. CDR3 sequence (DNA): TGTGCCAGTAGTGCCCCGGGACTAGCGGTCACAGATACGCAGTATTTT.

The chain has TRBV5-1 and TRBJ2-3; D is perhaps TRBD2 (5 bases). Trimming stripped 2 bases from V and 2 bases from J, with 15 bases between. The CDR3 spans 16 residues. CDR1 and CDR2 from the germline V gene are SGHRS and YFSETQ. CDR3 residues: CASSFRTGSDTDTQYF. For the CDR3, the DNA is TGCGCCAGCAGCTTTCGGACTGGGTCTGACACAGATACGCAGTATTTT.

This rearrangement joins TRBV11-3 to TRBJ2-3, with D perhaps matching TRBD2 (6 bases). In germline, CDR1 is SGHNT, CDR2 YENEEA. The CDR3 sequence is 16 residues long. Between the trimmed V and J ends, which lost 1 base and 2 bases, there was a span of 13 bases. The CDR3 DNA reads as TGTGCCAGCAGCTTAGGGCAGGGAGGTTTCACAGATACGCAGTATTTT. Its translation: CASSLGQGGFTDTQYF. The full variable domain, its missing parts supplied by reference TRBV11-3 and TRBJ2-3, is EAGVVQSPRYKIIEKKQPVAFWCNPISGHNTLYWYLQNLGQGPELLIRYENEEAVDDSQLPKDRFSAERLKGVDSTLKIQPAELGDSAVYLCASSLGQGGFTDTQYFGPGTRLTVL.

V gene TRBV7-2 combines with J gene TRBJ1-2, with 7 bases lining up with TRBD1. CDR3 length: 15 amino acids. With V trimmed by 5 bases and J by 1 base, 7 bases remained unmatched. The germline gives CDR1 SGHTA, CDR2 FQGNSA. The CDR3 nucleotides read TGTGCCAGCAGCCCCAGGGGGAACCATAACTATGGCTACACCTTC. Protein: CASSPRGNHNYGYTF.

This clone turned up a few times. This sequence joins TRBV6-5 and TRBJ1-1, with D unresolved. The CDR3 sequence is 15 residues long. Trimming took 7 bases from V and 3 from J, leaving 18 bases between them. Looked up from germline, CDR1 is MNHEY and CDR2 is SVGAGI. DNA of the CDR3: TGTGCCAGCACTCAAGGCCCTGGAGGGTACACTGAAGCTTTCTTT. It is translated as CASTQGPGGYTEAFF.

The V call is TRBV6-4, the J call TRBJ2-7, with D possibly TRBD1 on 5 matching bases. CDR3 length equals 12 residues. The V end was cut by 6 bases, the J end by 1 base, with 7 bases between. Germline loops: CDR1 MRHNA, CDR2 SNTAGT. CDR3 DNA: TGTGCCAGCAGCGCAGGGTCCTACGAGCAGTACTTC. This translates into CASSAGSYEQYF.

J is TRBJ2-7 and V is TRBV11-2, with TRBD2 matching over 11 bases. The CDR3 spans 15 residues. CDR1 is SGHAT, CDR2 FQNNGV, per germline. V dropped 3 bases and J dropped 3; count of bases not matched to a gene: 4. The CDR3 DNA follows: TGTGCCAGCAGCTTGACCGGGACTAGCGGCTACGAGCAGTACTTC. Translated, it gives CASSLTGTSGYEQYF.

The chain is built from TRBV5-1 and TRBJ2-7; 12 nucleotides align to TRBD2. The J segment lost 0 bases and the V segment lost 4 bases, leaving 23 bases of the junction unmatched. CDR3 size: 22 residues. Germline assignment: CDR1 SGHRS and CDR2 YFSETQ. Here the CDR3 reads CASSPGLGGASGRAPSSYEQYF. In DNA, the CDR3 is TGCGCCAGCAGCCCTGGACTGGGCGGCGCTAGCGGGAGGGCCCCCAGCTCCTACGAGCAGTACTTC.

This clone was observed a few times. The same CDR3 can be traced to other DNA sequences in this sample. The chain couples TRBV2 to TRBJ2-1, with D perhaps TRBD2 (5 bases). The germline V and J ends were trimmed by 1 base and 5 bases, with 12 bases remaining between them. There are 15 residues in the CDR3. In germline, CDR1 is SNHLY, CDR2 FYNNEI. The CDR3 DNA is TGTGCCAGCAGTGAAGGAGGGTTTAGCCACAATGAGCAGTTCTTC. It codes for CASSEGGFSHNEQFF.

The chain joins TRBV30 to TRBJ2-7; TRBD2 agrees at 10 bases. CDR1 GTSNPN and CDR2 SVGIG come from the germline V gene (reference sequence). After removal of 3 bases from V and 3 bases from J, the junction contained 5 bases not matched to a gene. This CDR3 is built from 14 residues. Here the CDR3 DNA reads TGTGCCTGGAGGGGGACTAGCGCGAACTACGAGCAGTACTTC. Translated: CAWRGTSANYEQYF.

Of note for this clone: The junction departs from germline at one end; a sequencing error may be responsible. J is TRBJ2-7 and V is TRBV7-9; perhaps TRBD2 as D (6 bases). From germline, CDR1 is SEHNR and CDR2 FQNEAQ (reference sequence). The CDR3 consists of 13 residues. CDR3 in DNA: TGTTCCAGCAGGCCTGGGACTGACTACGAGCAGTACTTC. Protein sequence: CSSRPGTDYEQYF.

The rearrangement joins TRBV30 to TRBJ2-7, with 7 bases identical to TRBD2. After removal of 5 bases from V and 1 base from J, the junction contained 8 bases not matched to a gene. The germline gives CDR1 GTSNPN, CDR2 SVGIG (reference sequence). This CDR3 comprises 14 residues. CDR3 residues: CAWGRGGSSYEQYF. The CDR3 nucleotides are TGTGCCTGGGGGAGGGGAGGGAGTTCCTACGAGCAGTACTTC.

Note on this clone: A read error may account for a junction end that differs from germline. J is TRBJ1-4 and V is TRBV13, with TRBD1 as a possible D gene (6 bases). Per germline, CDR1 PRHDT and CDR2 FYEKMQ (reference sequence). The CDR3 has 15 amino acids. CDR3 nucleotide sequence: TGTGCCAGCGGGGGCAGGGAGTCTGCTAAGGAAAAACTGTTTTTT. The encoded protein is CASGGRESAKEKLFF. Based on the CDR3 plus reference TRBV13 and TRBJ1-4, the full variable domain is AAGVIQSPRHLIKEKRETATLKCYPIPRHDTVYWYQQGPGQDPQFLISFYEKMQSDKGSIPDRFSAQQFSDYHSELNMSSLELGDSALYFCASGGRESAKEKLFFGSGTQLSVL.

J is TRBJ2-7 and V is TRBV5-1; tentative D call: TRBD2 (6 bases). CDR3 length: 13 amino acids. V dropped 4 bases and J dropped 2 bases, with 10 bases sitting between them. Germline V gene lookup returns CDR1 SGHRS and CDR2 YFSETQ. The CDR3 is CASSGSGPYEQYF. The CDR3 nucleotides are TGCGCCAGCAGCGGTAGCGGTCCCTACGAGCAGTACTTC.

J is TRBJ2-7 and V is TRBV6-6; D gene uncertain. Germline V lookup: CDR1 MNHNY, CDR2 SVGAGI (reference sequence). The CDR3 contains 12 residues. The ends were cut back, 5 bases at V and 9 bases at J, with 14 bases in the middle. CDR3 residues: CASSSASTGQYF. The CDR3, as DNA: TGTGCCAGCAGTAGTGCAAGTACTGGGCAGTACTTC.